The 24 T cell receptor beta chains listed next were all sequenced from one sample in a study of technical replicates of blood from several donors. Using immunoSEQ multiplex PCR, the repertoire was profiled, and TCRdb retains in-frame clones only, with some absent. The data show about 88,000 clones, with 94% seen just once and about 0.23% held by the top ten. The specimen sequenced was T cells isolated from PBMCs. The receptors shown here come from a human donor in good health.

The chain employs TRBV5-1 and TRBJ1-3, with a weak D call TRBD1 (6 bases). Germline assignment: CDR1 SGHRS and CDR2 YFSETQ. V was shortened by 4 bases and J by 2 bases, with 10 bases between the two germline ends. This CDR3 region has 14 residues. The CDR3 sequence is CASSAEGAGNTIYF. As DNA, the CDR3 is TGCGCCAGCAGCGCCGAGGGGGCTGGAAACACCATATATTTT.

Here the CDR3 DNA reads TGTGCCAGCAGTTTTGGGCCAGGGTATAAGGAATATGGCTACACCTTC. Translating gives CASSFGPGYKEYGYTF. This sequence joins TRBV27 and TRBJ1-2, with a weak D call TRBD1 (5 bases). The CDR3 contains 16 residues. V gave up 3 bases and J gave up 5 bases, with 19 bases separating them. Germline CDR1 and CDR2: MNHEY and SMNVEV (reference sequence).

The chain employs TRBV5-1 and TRBJ1-1; 8 nucleotides match TRBD1. Germline assignment: CDR1 SGHRS and CDR2 YFSETQ. The V segment lost 6 bases and the J segment 5 bases; nucleotides outside the gene matches: 6. The CDR3 is 13 residues long. CDR3 nucleotide sequence: TGCGCCAGCACGCCCCAGGGGGCTACTGAAGCTTTCTTT. Translating it yields CASTPQGATEAFF.

V and J are TRBV11-2 and TRBJ2-2; TRBD2 matches at 7 bases. The trim removed 2 bases at V and 5 bases at J, leaving 2 bases unmatched. Germline CDR1 is SGHAT and CDR2 is FQNNGV. This CDR3 contains 14 residues. CDR3 nucleotides: TGTGCCAGCAGCTTACCGGGACTAACCGGGGAGCTGTTTTTT. Translating gives CASSLPGLTGELFF.

This sequence joins TRBV6-6 and TRBJ2-7, with TRBD2 matching over 11 bases. CDR3 length equals 14 residues. The trim removed 7 bases at V and 2 bases at J, leaving 4 bases unmatched. Germline V gives CDR1 MNHNY, CDR2 SVGAGI (reference sequence). CDR3 loop: CASNPGLAAYEQYF. The CDR3 DNA reads as TGTGCCAGCAACCCGGGACTAGCGGCCTACGAGCAGTACTTC.

J is TRBJ2-7 and V is TRBV29-1, with D maybe TRBD1 (6 bases). The CDR3 is made up of 14 amino acids. The V end was cut by 4 bases, the J end by 5 bases, with 18 bases between. The germline V gene has CDR1 SQVTM and CDR2 ANQGSEA. The CDR3 nucleotides read TGCAGCGTTGTGGGGGAAAACAGGGCGAACGAGCAGTACTTC. Amino acids: CSVVGENRANEQYF.

V and J are TRBV7-9 and TRBJ2-3, with no clear D. CDR3 size: 14 residues. Trimming cost V 0 bases and J 2 bases, with 6 bases left between them. The germline CDR1 and CDR2 sequences are SEHNR and FQNEAQ (reference sequence). The CDR3 loop is CASSLAQYTDTQYF. The CDR3 region has the DNA TGTGCCAGCAGCTTAGCGCAGTACACAGATACGCAGTATTTT.

V usage is TRBV11-2 and J usage is TRBJ1-4; D is undetermined. The CDR3 spans 13 residues. Trimming pared 3 bases from V and 8 bases from J, leaving 10 bases between. Germline V lookup: CDR1 SGHAT, CDR2 FQNNGV. CDR3 protein: CASSFPSGEKLFF. CDR3 bases: TGTGCCAGCAGCTTCCCTTCCGGGGAAAAACTGTTTTTT. The full variable domain, in which reference TRBV11-2 and TRBJ1-4 provide the parts outside the CDR3, is EAGVAQSPRYKIIEKRQSVAFWCNPISGHATLYWYQQILGQGPKLLIQFQNNGVVDDSQLPKDRFSAERLKGVDSTLKIQPAKLEDSAVYLCASSFPSGEKLFFGSGTQLSVL.

The chain combines TRBV7-9 with TRBJ1-4; D might be TRBD1 (6 bases). V lost 3 bases, J lost 10 bases, and 12 bases lay in between. CDR1 SEHNR and CDR2 FQNEAQ come from the germline V gene (reference sequence). CDR3 length: 13 amino acids. CDR3 protein: CASSFTGSGKLFF. The CDR3 DNA reads as TGTGCCAGCAGCTTTACAGGGTCGGGAAAACTGTTTTTT.

The CDR3 region is CASSLGWAYEQYF. The CDR3 DNA follows: TGTGCCAGCAGCTTAGGTTGGGCTTACGAGCAGTACTTC. The chain links TRBV7-9 to TRBJ2-7; D is uncertain. Germline CDR1 and CDR2: SEHNR and FQNEAQ (reference sequence). V dropped 1 base and J dropped 4 bases, with 8 bases sitting between them. This CDR3 is 13 amino acids long.

This sequence joins TRBV6-5 and TRBJ2-7; 9 bases line up with TRBD1. This CDR3 has 14 amino acids. J lost 8 bases, V lost 4 bases, and 9 bases had no gene match. Germline CDR1 reads MNHEY; CDR2 reads SVGAGI. The CDR3 loop reads CASSFGQGTLKQYF. The CDR3 DNA reads TGTGCCAGCAGTTTCGGACAGGGGACTTTAAAGCAGTACTTC.

In its sample, this clone was seen once. This CDR3 is CASSLGGSGGFTDTQYF. DNA for the CDR3: TGCGCCAGCAGCTTGGGCGGGAGCGGGGGATTCACAGATACGCAGTATTTT. This chain uses TRBV5-1 with TRBJ2-3; 8 nucleotides match TRBD2. The CDR3 consists of 17 residues. The J segment lost 2 bases and the V segment lost 0 bases, leaving 8 bases of the junction unmatched. Germline V gene sequence: CDR1 SGHRS, CDR2 YFSETQ.

The chain couples TRBV7-2 to TRBJ2-2; 9 nucleotides line up with TRBD1. The CDR3 length is 15 residues. J was trimmed by 2 bases and V by 7 bases; bases with no gene match: 5. The germline V gene has CDR1 SGHTA and CDR2 FQGNSA. CDR3 sequence reads: CASTLGQGNTGELFF. CDR3 coding DNA: TGTGCCAGCACCCTGGGACAGGGTAACACCGGGGAGCTGTTTTTT. The full variable domain, completed using reference TRBV7-2 and TRBJ2-2, is GAGVSQSPSNKVTEKGKDVELRCDPISGHTALYWYRQSLGQGLEFLIYFQGNSAPDKSGLPSDRFSAERTGGSVSTLTIQRTQQEDSAVYLCASTLGQGNTGELFFGEGSRLTVL.

The chain carries TRBV15 and TRBJ1-4; D is undetermined. Germline CDR1 and CDR2: LNHNV and YYDKDF (reference sequence). This CDR3 is built from 14 residues. Trimming removed 0 bases from V and 5 bases from J, with 7 bases in between. CDR3 amino acids: CATSRDRGNEKLFF. DNA of the CDR3: TGTGCCACCAGCAGAGATCGGGGAAATGAAAAACTGTTTTTT.

The V and J genes are TRBV18 and TRBJ2-7; D may be TRBD2 (5 bases). Germline lookup yields CDR1 KGHSH and CDR2 LQKENI. The V gene lost 2 bases and the J gene lost 5 bases, with 13 bases spanning the gap. The length of the CDR3 is 14 residues. The CDR3 protein is CASSPERGWHEQYF. The CDR3 DNA is TGTGCCAGCTCACCAGAGAGAGGGTGGCACGAGCAGTACTTC.

This chain joins TRBV2 and TRBJ2-2, with 12 bases lining up with TRBD2. V was pared by 6 bases and J by 7 bases, with 6 bases of the junction left unmatched. Germline-derived CDR1 and CDR2 are SNHLY and FYNNEI. The CDR3 length is 15 residues. This CDR3 is CASSLAGGVNGELFF. CDR3 DNA sequence: TGTGCCAGCAGCCTAGCGGGAGGGGTAAACGGGGAGCTGTTTTTT.

This rearrangement joins TRBV9 to TRBJ2-6, with D perhaps TRBD1 (5 bases). Deletions cut 4 bases from V and 0 bases from J, with 11 bases between. The CDR3 runs to 16 residues. Germline V gene data show CDR1 as SGDLS and CDR2 as YYNGEE. The CDR3 loop reads CASSPGHFSGANVLTF. In DNA form, the CDR3 reads TGTGCCAGCAGCCCAGGACACTTCTCTGGGGCCAACGTCCTGACTTTC. The variable domain in full, with the rest retrieved from reference TRBV9 and TRBJ2-6, is DSGVTQTPKHLITATGQRVTLRCSPRSGDLSVYWYQQSLDQGLQFLIQYYNGEERAKGNILERFSAQQFPDLHSELNLSSLELGDSALYFCASSPGHFSGANVLTFGAGSRLTVL.

The V call is TRBV9, the J call TRBJ2-2, with D perhaps matching TRBD2 (5 bases). This CDR3 spans 15 amino acids. V was trimmed by 2 bases and J by 0 bases, leaving 8 bases between them. Germline V gene lookup returns CDR1 SGDLS and CDR2 YYNGEE. The CDR3 DNA sequence: TGTGCCAGCAGCGTTCGGACTTCGAACACCGGGGAGCTGTTTTTT. Its translation is CASSVRTSNTGELFF.

The V call is TRBV28, the J call TRBJ2-5, with D unresolved. The V gene's germline CDR1 is MDHEN and CDR2 SYDVKM. V gave up 10 bases and J gave up 5 bases, with 14 bases separating them. The CDR3 sequence is 12 residues long. CDR3 residues: CAISPLLETQYF. The CDR3 bases are TGTGCCATTTCCCCATTGTTGGAGACCCAGTACTTC.

The chain joins TRBV6-1 to TRBJ1-5; TRBD1 might be the D (6 bases). Germline assignment: CDR1 MNHNS and CDR2 SASEGT. The V end was cut by 4 bases, the J end by 2 bases, with 15 bases between. The length of the CDR3 is 16 residues. The CDR3: CASSARDKKRNQPQHF. The CDR3 DNA sequence: TGTGCCAGCAGTGCCCGGGACAAGAAGCGCAATCAGCCCCAGCATTTT.

The rearrangement uses TRBV6-1 and TRBJ2-5; 9 nucleotides match TRBD2. Trimming cost V 2 bases and J 3 bases; bases outside gene matches: 4. Germline V gene sequence: CDR1 MNHNS, CDR2 SASEGT. The CDR3 has 15 residues. The CDR3 DNA sequence: TGTGCCAGCAGTGAACCTGCTAGCGGGGAAGAGACCCAGTACTTC. This codes for CASSEPASGEETQYF.

This clone was found once. The chain combines TRBV10-3 with TRBJ1-6, with a possible D match to TRBD1 (6 bases). Germline CDR1 and CDR2: ENHRY and SYGVKD. Trimming cost V 10 bases and J 6 bases, with 16 bases left between them. The CDR3 contains 14 residues. DNA for the CDR3: TGTGCCACCCAAGGCACAGGGCTTAATTCACCCCTCCACTTT. Translated, it gives CATQGTGLNSPLHF.

The genes are TRBV2 and TRBJ1-5; 8 nucleotides align to TRBD1. This CDR3 is 14 amino acids long. V dropped 8 bases and J dropped 6; count of bases not matched to a gene: 9. In germline, CDR1 is SNHLY, CDR2 FYNNEI. The DNA of the CDR3 is TGTGCCAGCCGCGGGACAGGAGAGGCTCAGCCCCAGCATTTT. This gives the protein CASRGTGEAQPQHF.

The chain combines TRBV27 with TRBJ1-4, with 7 nucleotides matching TRBD1. Germline values: CDR1 MNHEY, CDR2 SMNVEV (reference sequence). CDR3 length: 15 residues. V shed 10 bases, J shed 7 bases, and the junction held 15 bases outside the gene matches. CDR3 in amino acids: CATSIYRDSPEKLFF. The DNA for the CDR3 is TGTGCCACCTCCATCTACCGGGACAGTCCTGAAAAACTGTTTTTT.